The entry that follows covers one T cell receptor beta chain sequence. This receptor's antigen is unknown. No much larger clone exists at a distance of one base, and base qualities are not known. This entry is derived from a study of blood T cell repertoires in COVID-19 (dated by TCRdb to 2019 to 2021). For context, the study as a whole: The collaborator samples originated in the United States, Italy and Spain and spanned the acute and convalescent phases of COVID-19. The repertoires were released in a freely available public database intended as a resource for research on the immune response to SARS-CoV-2. The samples were drawn from the first 160 participants of the ongoing ImmuneRACE study and from 1,254 subjects provided by 6 global collaborators. Subjects who had been exposed to COVID-19, were actively infected with it, or had recovered from it provided the deeply sampled blood TCRbeta repertoires that made up the dataset. The material from the prospective study consisted of cDNA or gDNA derived from T cells, B-cell-depleted T cells, or PBMCs. HLA class I and class II types, where available, came from metadata supplied by the sample provider rather than from assay-based typing. Nearly every sample came with metadata listing a de-identified subject ID, COVID-19 status, age in years and sex. Points the paper makes about the study in general: Clinical and demographic metadata were provided uncurated, with the amount varying by source and participant.

V drops 4 bases and J drops 4 bases, leaving 12 bases in between. The CDR3 runs 14 amino acids, cysteine and phenylalanine included. Only the CDR3 portion is preserved as DNA: 42 bases, with reading frame beginning at the first base. The CDR1 and CDR2 encoded by the germline V gene are MNHEY and SVGEGT. The immunoSEQ Assay, a bias-controlled multiplex PCR, was used to amplify TCRbeta CDR3 regions from genomic DNA. Under the source paper's analysis protocol: The number of nucleated cells in each sample was estimated by amplification of reference gene primers within the assay. To quantify the absolute abundance of each unique TCRbeta CDR3 rearrangement, sequence reads were collapsed and filtered. For each sample, productive Simpson clonality was calculated by taking the square root of Simpson's diversity index across productive rearrangements. The immuneACCESS repertoire file appears here via TCRdb, limited to in-frame rearrangements. These files lack a portion of the clones; in checked studies, under half of the deficit traces to unresolved V genes, and the cause of the others is not known. The V and J calls and clone size were taken over from that table, and D and trimming were inferred from the DNA. The sample includes approximately 240,000 clones, with 87% observed a single time. 10% to 15% of the sample is held by the ten biggest clonotypes.

Samples from volunteer blood donors who had recovered from COVID-19 were contributed by a second Seattle source. Collaborating institutions collected whole blood in K2EDTA tubes following their own protocols. For TCRbeta analysis, collaborators shipped samples in one of three forms: frozen whole blood, isolated PBMCs, or DNA extracted from either of those sample types. Sequenced input: peripheral blood. The V and J segments used are TRBV6-2 or TRBV6-3 and TRBJ2-3, with the D gene too uncertain to name. The origin of this receptor is a woman in her late teens or twenties who had recovered from COVID-19. CDR3 reads: CASSSATLADTQYF. At the DNA level, the sequence is TGTGCCAGCAGTTCAGCGACCTTAGCAGATACGCAGTATTTT.